A single sample is the source of the 7 T cell receptor beta chains below, sequenced in a study of regulatory T cells in long-lasting Graves disease. Time point: persistent/refractory GD, antithyroid drugs over 5 years with positive TRAb. PBMC-extracted RNA yielded the TCR library. Arm-PCR of CDR3 regions with iRepertoire HTBI primers generated TCR beta libraries. A single record per CDR3 protein comes from TCRdb applying MiXCR to the multiplex PCR reads. The sample has roughly 400,000 distinct CDR3 sequences, roughly 20% seen once. The specimen was peripheral blood mononuclear cells (PBMCs), collected when the disease was refractory, from a patient treated with antithyroid drugs. The receptors originated from a female donor with Graves disease.

The chain carries TRBV9 and TRBJ2-7; 7 bases fit TRBD1. Germline V CDR1 and CDR2: SGDLS, YYNGEE. J lost 3 bases, V lost 3 bases, and 6 bases had no gene match. The CDR3 runs to 14 residues. The CDR3 here is CASSGARDSYEQYF. The CDR3 DNA reads TGTGCCAGCAGCGGAGCCCGGGACAGCTACGAGCAGTACTTC. Full variable domain (remainder filled in from reference TRBV9 and TRBJ2-7): DSGVTQTPKHLITATGQRVTLRCSPRSGDLSVYWYQQSLDQGLQFLIQYYNGEERAKGNILERFSAQQFPDLHSELNLSSLELGDSALYFCASSGARDSYEQYFGPGTRLTVT.

This chain uses TRBV20-1 with TRBJ1-1, with a weak D call TRBD1 (5 bases). Trimming left V 6 bases short and J 4 bases short, with 21 bases between. The CDR3 is made up of 15 amino acids. The germline V gene encodes CDR1 DFQATT and CDR2 SNEGSKA (reference sequence). This CDR3 reads CSAHPDPSRGTEAFF. CDR3 DNA: TGCAGTGCCCACCCAGACCCTTCAAGGGGCACTGAAGCTTTCTTT.

The chain links TRBV10-3 to TRBJ1-5; D might be TRBD1 (6 bases). The V and J ends lost 2 bases and 5 bases respectively, with 10 bases between them. The germline gives CDR1 ENHRY, CDR2 SYGVKD. The CDR3 loop spans 14 amino acids. CDR3 protein: CAISEQAGDQPQHF. The CDR3 nucleotides are TGTGCCATCAGTGAGCAGGCAGGGGATCAGCCCCAGCATTTT.

The chain employs TRBV20-1 and TRBJ2-1, with D perhaps being TRBD1 or TRBD2 (5 bases each). V lost 2 bases, J lost 7 bases, and 24 bases lay in between. Germline V CDR1 and CDR2: DFQATT, SNEGSKA (reference sequence). The CDR3 sequence is 17 residues long. The CDR3 DNA is TGCAGTGCTAGATCAAAATCCGGGACCTCGGATCGGAATGAGCAGTTCTTC. It yields the protein CSARSKSGTSDRNEQFF.

With respect to this clonotype: One end of the junction does not line up with germline, which may come from a read error. This chain connects TRBV6-1 to TRBJ2-7, with D perhaps given as TRBD1 or TRBD2 (5 bases each). The germline gives CDR1 MNHNS, CDR2 SASEGT. This CDR3 is built from 14 residues. The chain's CDR3 is CTSSHGDGTHEQYF. CDR3 nucleotides: TGTACCAGCAGCCACGGGGACGGTACCCACGAGCAGTACTTC.

Ten or more counts support this clonotype. The rearrangement joins TRBV3-1 to TRBJ1-1, with 8 positions matching TRBD1. The CDR3 consists of 14 residues. Germline V gives CDR1 LGHDT, CDR2 YNNKEL (reference sequence). V lost 0 bases and J lost 8; bases outside the gene matches: 5. The CDR3 region has the DNA TGTGCCAGCAGCCAAGATCTTGGGGACAGGGAAGCTTTCTTT. Translated, it gives CASSQDLGDREAFF.

The chain employs TRBV5-5 and TRBJ1-4, with D perhaps matching TRBD1 (6 bases). The CDR3 has 15 amino acids. CDR1 is SGHKS and CDR2 is YYEKEE in the germline V gene (reference sequence). V lost 4 bases and J lost 8, with 18 bases in between. The DNA for the CDR3 is TGTGCCAGCAGCGAGGGGGACTCACGGGGGGAAAAACTGTTTTTT. It translates to CASSEGDSRGEKLFF. Full variable domain (outside the CDR3, taken from reference TRBV5-5 and TRBJ1-4): DAGVTQSPTHLIKTRGQQVTLRCSPISGHKSVSWYQQVLGQGPQFIFQYYEKEERGRGNFPDRFSARQFPNYSSELNVNALLLGDSALYLCASSEGDSRGEKLFFGSGTQLSVL.